Following are 14 T cell receptor beta chains from one sample sequenced in a study of cytomegalovirus exposure and HLA in healthy donors. PCR used 60 Vbeta primers and 13 Jbeta primers. Clones were sequenced by immunoSEQ multiplex PCR, and TCRdb holds only the in-frame ones, with some missing. This table has about 150,000 clones, approximately 60% appearing once. The sample comprised PBMCs. The receptors come from a human donor in good health.

The chain recombines TRBV10-3 with TRBJ2-7; 11 positions match TRBD2. The CDR3 contains 15 residues. From germline, CDR1 is ENHRY and CDR2 SYGVKD. J was trimmed by 7 bases and V by 0 bases; bases with no gene match: 5. Here the CDR3 DNA reads TGTGCCATCAGTGAGTCGGTAGCGGGAGGGCCAGAGCAGTACTTC. Translation gives CAISESVAGGPEQYF.

This chain links TRBV7-9 with TRBJ2-6, with 7 bases fitting TRBD1. V dropped 5 bases and J dropped 2; count of bases not matched to a gene: 6. The CDR3 covers 16 residues. Germline CDR1 is SEHNR and CDR2 is FQNEAQ (reference sequence). In nucleotides, the CDR3 is TGTGCCAGCAGCCTAAGACAGGGCGCTGGGGCCAACGTCCTGACTTTC. Protein sequence: CASSLRQGAGANVLTF.

This chain links TRBV28 with TRBJ1-2, with D hard to call. Deletions cut 8 bases from V and 4 bases from J, with 17 bases between. Germline assignment: CDR1 MDHEN and CDR2 SYDVKM. The CDR3 has 14 residues. The CDR3 loop is CASVSAGGPYGYTF. The DNA for the CDR3 is TGTGCCAGCGTTTCTGCCGGCGGGCCCTATGGCTACACCTTC.

J is TRBJ2-7 and V is TRBV10-1, with 8 positions matching TRBD2. The CDR3 extends over 14 amino acids. The V gene end was trimmed by 6 bases and the J gene end by 3 bases; junction bases not matched to a gene: 7. Per the germline V gene, CDR1 is WNHNN and CDR2 is SYGVQD (reference sequence). The CDR3 DNA reads TGCGCCAGCAGCCCGGGACTAGTAAGCTACGAGCAGTACTTC. Its translation is CASSPGLVSYEQYF.

V usage is TRBV9 and J usage is TRBJ2-5; D is possibly TRBD1 (7 bases). The V gene lost 2 bases and the J gene lost 4 bases, with 9 bases spanning the gap. In germline, CDR1 is SGDLS, CDR2 YYNGEE. The CDR3 totals 13 residues. CDR3 region: CASSVRGAETQYF. Written as DNA, the CDR3 is TGTGCCAGCAGCGTCAGGGGGGCAGAGACCCAGTACTTC.

This chain joins TRBV4-1 and TRBJ2-5, with TRBD2 matching 14 bases. V dropped 0 bases and J dropped 10; count of bases not matched to a gene: 4. The CDR3 extends over 15 amino acids. The V gene's germline CDR1 is MGHRA and CDR2 YSYEKL. The CDR3 DNA sequence: TGCGCCAGCAGCCAAGAGACTAGCGGGAGGGCCGACCAGTACTTC. It encodes CASSQETSGRADQYF.

This clone was seen a handful of times. The chain carries TRBV4-1 and TRBJ2-1; TRBD2 agrees at 9 bases. From germline, CDR1 is MGHRA and CDR2 YSYEKL. V was pared by 3 bases and J by 7 bases, with 7 bases of the junction left unmatched. This CDR3 is 15 amino acids long. This chain's CDR3 is CASSQLAGEGNEQFF. The CDR3 DNA reads as TGCGCCAGCAGCCAGTTAGCGGGAGAGGGGAATGAGCAGTTCTTC.

The V and J genes are TRBV2 and TRBJ1-2; weak D call: TRBD1 (5 bases). CDR1 is SNHLY, CDR2 FYNNEI, per germline. The CDR3 is made up of 13 amino acids. The V end was cut by 6 bases, the J end by 8 bases, with 16 bases between. CDR3 DNA sequence: TGTGCCAGCAGATGGACGGGGACTAGCGGCTACACCTTC. Amino acid sequence: CASRWTGTSGYTF.

The chain has TRBV28 and TRBJ1-1, with D maybe TRBD1 (5 bases). The CDR3 has 12 residues. Germline V gene data show CDR1 as MDHEN and CDR2 as SYDVKM. V shed 8 bases and J shed 6 bases, with 13 bases lying between them. CDR3 sequence (DNA): TGTGCCAGCGCAAAAGACAGCCCTGAAGCTTTCTTT. This translates into CASAKDSPEAFF.

The CDR3, as DNA: TGTGCCAGCCAAACCGCCCGGACAAACCCCGGCTGGTCCTCTGGAAACACCATATATTTT. Translation: CASQTARTNPGWSSGNTIYF. This rearrangement joins TRBV19 to TRBJ1-3; the D gene is possibly TRBD1 (5 bases). Per germline, CDR1 LNHDA and CDR2 SQIVND (reference sequence). This CDR3 spans 20 amino acids. V gave up 9 bases and J gave up 0 bases, with 30 bases separating them.

This clone has a single count. This rearrangement joins TRBV27 to TRBJ2-3; D might be TRBD1 (5 bases). The germline V gene has CDR1 MNHEY and CDR2 SMNVEV (reference sequence). V lost 6 bases and J lost 2, with 21 bases in between. This CDR3 region has 17 residues. The CDR3 DNA sequence: TGTGCCAGCAGGCCAGGACACAAGTTGGTCCCCACAGATACGCAGTATTTT. It yields the protein CASRPGHKLVPTDTQYF.

The genes are TRBV28 and TRBJ2-2; TRBD2 agrees at 8 bases. V lost 2 bases, J lost 3 bases, and 2 bases stayed unmatched. Germline lookup yields CDR1 MDHEN and CDR2 SYDVKM. The CDR3 is 15 residues long. The CDR3 sequence: CASSLAGGHTGELFF. The CDR3, as DNA: TGTGCCAGCAGTTTAGCGGGAGGTCACACCGGGGAGCTGTTTTTT.

A few counts support this clone. The rearrangement links TRBV13 to TRBJ1-2; D is uncertain. Germline CDR1 reads PRHDT; CDR2 reads FYEKMQ (reference sequence). The V gene lost 5 bases and the J gene lost 2 bases, with 15 bases spanning the gap. The CDR3 totals 15 residues. In DNA form, the CDR3 reads TGTGCCAGCAGCACACGCGGAGGTGAAAACTATGGCTACACCTTC. The encoded protein is CASSTRGGENYGYTF.

The chain employs TRBV27 and TRBJ1-2; perhaps TRBD1 as D (6 bases). This CDR3 contains 15 residues. Trimming took off 0 bases at V and 0 bases at J, with 8 bases between the two ends. The germline V gene encodes CDR1 MNHEY and CDR2 SMNVEV (reference sequence). The CDR3 region has the DNA TGTGCCAGCAGTTTATCCGGGACATCTAACTATGGCTACACCTTC. Translation: CASSLSGTSNYGYTF.